This TCR beta chain came from a study of T-cell memory formation after mild COVID-19. The CDR3 is made up of 16 amino acids. The germline V gene has CDR1 LGHNA and CDR2 YSLEER. The germline V and J ends were trimmed by 0 bases and 8 bases, with 17 bases remaining between them. TCRdb called the 5' RACE reads again in MiXCR, with one record for every CDR3 protein. This sample has about 440,000 distinct CDR3 sequences, with over 15% found just once. This clonotype was counted at least ten times. J is TRBJ2-1 and V is TRBV4-3, with a tentative D call TRBD2 (5 bases). The sequence was collected from an adult woman who had mild COVID-19 (a few samples of this study predate the infection). Cell type and time point are not known. The sample comprised PBMCs or a T cell subset sorted from them (not recorded which). As DNA, the CDR3 is TGCGCCAGCAGCCAAGATATGGGTACTAGTAGGCATGAGCAGTTCTTC. This translates into CASSQDMGTSRHEQFF.